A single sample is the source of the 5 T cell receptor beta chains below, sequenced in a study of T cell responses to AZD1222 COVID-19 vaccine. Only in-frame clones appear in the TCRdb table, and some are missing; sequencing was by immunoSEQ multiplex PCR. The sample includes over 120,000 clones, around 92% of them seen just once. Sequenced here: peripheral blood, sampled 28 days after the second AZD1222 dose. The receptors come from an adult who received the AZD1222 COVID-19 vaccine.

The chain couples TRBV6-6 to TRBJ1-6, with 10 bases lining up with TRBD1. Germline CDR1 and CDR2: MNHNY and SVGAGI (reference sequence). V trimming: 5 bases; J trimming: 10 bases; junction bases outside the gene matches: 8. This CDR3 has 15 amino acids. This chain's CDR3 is CASSPGTGVESPLHF. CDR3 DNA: TGTGCCAGCAGTCCCGGGACAGGGGTTGAATCACCCCTCCACTTT.

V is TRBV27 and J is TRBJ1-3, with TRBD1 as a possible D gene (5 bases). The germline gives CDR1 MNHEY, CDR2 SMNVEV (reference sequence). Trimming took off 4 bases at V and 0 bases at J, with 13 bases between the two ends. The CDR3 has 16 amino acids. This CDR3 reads CASSWTWMSSGNTIYF. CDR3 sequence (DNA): TGTGCCAGCAGTTGGACATGGATGAGCTCTGGAAACACCATATATTTT.

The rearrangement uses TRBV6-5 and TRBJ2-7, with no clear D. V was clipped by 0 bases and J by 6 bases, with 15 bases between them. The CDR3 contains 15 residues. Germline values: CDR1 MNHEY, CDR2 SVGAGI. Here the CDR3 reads CASSYSTVQTGEQYF. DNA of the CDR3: TGTGCCAGCAGTTACTCGACGGTTCAGACGGGCGAGCAGTACTTC.

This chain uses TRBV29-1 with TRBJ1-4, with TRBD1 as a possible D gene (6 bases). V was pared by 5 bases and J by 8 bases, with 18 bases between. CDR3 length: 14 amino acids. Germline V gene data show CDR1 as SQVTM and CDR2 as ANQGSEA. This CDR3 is CSVSDSSGGEKLFF. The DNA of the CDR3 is TGCAGCGTTTCGGACAGCTCGGGGGGCGAAAAACTGTTTTTT.

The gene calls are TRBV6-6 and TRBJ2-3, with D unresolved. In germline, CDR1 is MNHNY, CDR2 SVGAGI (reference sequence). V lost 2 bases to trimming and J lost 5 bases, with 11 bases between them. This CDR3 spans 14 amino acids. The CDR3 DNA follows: TGTGCCAGCAGTTACCCTAGTTTGGGAGATACGCAGTATTTT. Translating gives CASSYPSLGDTQYF.